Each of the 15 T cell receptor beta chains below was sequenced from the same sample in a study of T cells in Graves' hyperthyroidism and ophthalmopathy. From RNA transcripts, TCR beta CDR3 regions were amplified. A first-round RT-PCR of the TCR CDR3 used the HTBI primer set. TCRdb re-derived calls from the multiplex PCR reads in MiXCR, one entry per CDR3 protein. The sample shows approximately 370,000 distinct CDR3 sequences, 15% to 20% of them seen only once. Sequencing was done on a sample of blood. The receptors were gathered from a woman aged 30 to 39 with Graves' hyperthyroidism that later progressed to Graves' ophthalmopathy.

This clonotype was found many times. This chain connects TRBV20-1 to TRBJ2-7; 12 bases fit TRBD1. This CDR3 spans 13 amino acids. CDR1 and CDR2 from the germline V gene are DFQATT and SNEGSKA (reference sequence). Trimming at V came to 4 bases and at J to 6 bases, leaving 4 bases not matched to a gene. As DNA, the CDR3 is TGCAGTGCTAAAGGGACAGGGGGCGGCGAGCAGTACTTC. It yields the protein CSAKGTGGGEQYF.

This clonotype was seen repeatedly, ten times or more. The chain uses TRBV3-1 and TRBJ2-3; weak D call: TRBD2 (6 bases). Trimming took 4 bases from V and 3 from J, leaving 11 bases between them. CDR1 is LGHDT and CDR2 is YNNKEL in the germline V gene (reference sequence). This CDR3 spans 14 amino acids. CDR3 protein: CASSPSGVTDTQYF. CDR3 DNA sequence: TGTGCCAGCAGCCCTTCGGGGGTGACAGATACGCAGTATTTT.

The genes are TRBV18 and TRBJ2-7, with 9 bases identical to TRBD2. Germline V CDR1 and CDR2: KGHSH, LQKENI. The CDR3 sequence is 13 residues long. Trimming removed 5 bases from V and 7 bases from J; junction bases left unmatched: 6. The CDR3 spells CASSASGAGEQYF. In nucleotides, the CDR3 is TGTGCCAGCTCAGCTAGCGGGGCTGGGGAGCAGTACTTC.

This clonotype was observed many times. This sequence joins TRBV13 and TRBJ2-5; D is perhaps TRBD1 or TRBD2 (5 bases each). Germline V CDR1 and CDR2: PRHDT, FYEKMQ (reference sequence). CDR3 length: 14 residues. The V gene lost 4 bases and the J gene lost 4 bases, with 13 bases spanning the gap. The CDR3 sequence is CASSSPGPPETQYF. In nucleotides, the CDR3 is TGTGCCAGCAGCTCACCGGGACCACCAGAGACCCAGTACTTC.

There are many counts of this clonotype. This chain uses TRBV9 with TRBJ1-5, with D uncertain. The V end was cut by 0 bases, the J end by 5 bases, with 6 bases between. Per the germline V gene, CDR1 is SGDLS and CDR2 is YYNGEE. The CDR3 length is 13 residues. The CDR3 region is CASSVDIHQPQHF. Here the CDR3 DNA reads TGTGCCAGCAGCGTAGATATCCATCAGCCCCAGCATTTT.

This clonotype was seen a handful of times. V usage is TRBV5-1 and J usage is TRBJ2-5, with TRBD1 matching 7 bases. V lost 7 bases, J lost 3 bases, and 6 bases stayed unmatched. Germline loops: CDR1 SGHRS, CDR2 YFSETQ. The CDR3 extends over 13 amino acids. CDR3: CASQATGEETQYF. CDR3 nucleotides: TGCGCCAGCCAAGCTACAGGGGAAGAGACCCAGTACTTC.

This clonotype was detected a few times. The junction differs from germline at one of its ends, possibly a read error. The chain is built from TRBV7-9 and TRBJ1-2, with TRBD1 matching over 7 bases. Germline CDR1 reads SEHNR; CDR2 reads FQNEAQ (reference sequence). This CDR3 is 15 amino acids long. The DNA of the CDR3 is TGTGCCAGCAGCTTAGTACAGGGGATAAGCTATAGCTACACCTTC. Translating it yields CASSLVQGISYSYTF.

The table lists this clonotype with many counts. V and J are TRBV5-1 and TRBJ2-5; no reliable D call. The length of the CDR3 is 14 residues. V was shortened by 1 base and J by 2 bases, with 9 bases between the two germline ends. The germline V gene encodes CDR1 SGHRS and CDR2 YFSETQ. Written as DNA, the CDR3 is TGCGCCAGCAGCTTGCGTCACCCACAAGAGACCCAGTACTTC. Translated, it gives CASSLRHPQETQYF.

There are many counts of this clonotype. The CDR3 DNA reads as TGTGCCGGATCACAGGGGGCGGGCACCGGGGAGCTGTTTTTT. Amino acids: CAGSQGAGTGELFF. This sequence joins TRBV19 and TRBJ2-2, with TRBD1 matching 9 bases. With 11 bases clipped from V and 4 bases from J, the junction kept 8 bases outside the gene matches. Germline V lookup: CDR1 LNHDA, CDR2 SQIVND (reference sequence). The CDR3 is made up of 14 amino acids.

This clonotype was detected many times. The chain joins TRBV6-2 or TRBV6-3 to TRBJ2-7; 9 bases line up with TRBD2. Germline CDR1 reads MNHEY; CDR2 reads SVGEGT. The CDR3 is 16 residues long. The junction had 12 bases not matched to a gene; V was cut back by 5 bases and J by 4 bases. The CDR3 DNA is TGTGCCAGCAGTCGCCTGGGTAGCGGGAGATCTTACGAGCAGTACTTC. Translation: CASSRLGSGRSYEQYF.

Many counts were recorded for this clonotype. CDR3: CASSPRTVAGNTIYF. The CDR3 DNA sequence: TGTGCCAGCAGCCCGAGGACAGTAGCTGGAAACACCATATATTTT. The gene calls are TRBV7-9 and TRBJ1-3, with D possibly being TRBD1 (6 bases). Deletions cut 5 bases from V and 2 bases from J, with 13 bases between. Germline CDR1 reads SEHNR; CDR2 reads FQNEAQ (reference sequence). The CDR3 totals 15 residues.

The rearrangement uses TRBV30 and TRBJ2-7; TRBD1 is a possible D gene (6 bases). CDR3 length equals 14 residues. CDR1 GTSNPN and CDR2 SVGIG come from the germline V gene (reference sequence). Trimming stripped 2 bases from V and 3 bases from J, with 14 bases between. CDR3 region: CAWSWAGVSYEQYF. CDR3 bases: TGTGCCTGGAGTTGGGCAGGGGTTAGCTACGAGCAGTACTTC.

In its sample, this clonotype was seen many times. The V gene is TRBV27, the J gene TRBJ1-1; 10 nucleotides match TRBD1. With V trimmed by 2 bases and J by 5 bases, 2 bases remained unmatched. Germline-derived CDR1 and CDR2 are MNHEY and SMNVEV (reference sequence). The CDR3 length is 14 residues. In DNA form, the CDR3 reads TGTGCCAGCAGTTTAGGACAGGGGGTAACTGAAGCTTTCTTT. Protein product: CASSLGQGVTEAFF.

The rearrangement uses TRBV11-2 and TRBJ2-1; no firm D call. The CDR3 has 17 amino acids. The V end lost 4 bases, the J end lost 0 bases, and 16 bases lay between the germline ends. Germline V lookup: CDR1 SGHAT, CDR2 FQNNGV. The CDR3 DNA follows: TGTGCCAGCAGCTCTTATCGGGCGGCAAGCTCCTACAATGAGCAGTTCTTC. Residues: CASSSYRAASSYNEQFF.

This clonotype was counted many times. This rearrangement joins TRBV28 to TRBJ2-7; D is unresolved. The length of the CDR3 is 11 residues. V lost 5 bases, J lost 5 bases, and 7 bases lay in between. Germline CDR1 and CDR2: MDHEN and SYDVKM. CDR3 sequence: CASSRSHEQYF. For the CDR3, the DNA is TGTGCCAGCAGTCGTAGCCACGAGCAGTACTTC.